This is a list of T cell receptor beta chains from one sample in a study of untreated major depressive disorder. TCRdb keeps only in-frame clones here, not all; method: immunoSEQ multiplex PCR. In the table there are about 15,000 clones, about 90% of which are singletons. The sample taken for sequencing was CD4+ T cells from PBMCs. The receptors were sampled from a young man with major depressive disorder. Both conserved end residues are part of each CDR3. A D gene is named only where the DNA matches it firmly. For some rows the clone size is stated as once, few or many, or as a class when expanded; others skip it.

clone_size j_call cdr3_length v_call d_call cdr3_nt cdr3_aa
. TRBJ2-2 17 TRBV27 TRBD1 TGTGCCAGCAGTTCGCATTTAATAGGGGGCTGGGTCGGGGAGCTGTTTTTT CASSSHLIGGWVGELFF
. TRBJ1-2 16 TRBV2 TRBD1 TGTGCCAGCAGTACGGGACAGGGGTGGCGTGACTATGGCTACACCTTC CASSTGQGWRDYGYTF
once TRBJ2-7 14 TRBV27 TRBD2 TGTGCCAGCAGAGTTAATAGCGGGGTCTACGAGCAGTACTTC CASRVNSGVYEQYF
once TRBJ2-7 14 TRBV7-8 . TGTGCCAGCAGCCCGTCGGGGGGCAGGTACGAGCAGTACTTC CASSPSGGRYEQYF
few TRBJ1-6 9 TRBV20-1 . TGCAGTGCAACTCATAACCTCCACTTT CSATHNLHF
few TRBJ1-1 13 TRBV12-5 . TGTGCTAGTGGTGGAATTAGGAACACTGAAGCTTTCTTT CASGGIRNTEAFF
. TRBJ2-3 13 TRBV10-3 TRBD1 TGTGCCATCAGTGGACAGGGGACAGATACGCAGTATTTT CAISGQGTDTQYF
. TRBJ2-1 14 TRBV7-9 . TGTGCCAGCAGCCCCCGGACACCCTACAATGAGCAGTTCTTC CASSPRTPYNEQFF
. TRBJ2-1 17 TRBV5-6 . TGTGCCAGCAGCTCGCTATACAGGACATCCTCCTACAATGAGCAGTTCTTC CASSSLYRTSSYNEQFF
. TRBJ1-2 13 TRBV7-9 . TGTGCCAGCAGCTTAGGCGGGGGACATGGCTACACCTTC CASSLGGGHGYTF
. TRBJ2-7 14 TRBV19 . TGTGCCAGTAGTTCCGACAGCAGCTCCTACGAGCAGTACTTC CASSSDSSSYEQYF
once TRBJ2-5 14 TRBV7-9 TRBD1 TGTGCCAGCAGCCCCAGGGGGCAGAAAGAGACCCAGTACTTC CASSPRGQKETQYF
. TRBJ1-5 13 TRBV28 . TGTGCCAGCAGATACGGTGGTTATCAGCCCCAGCATTTT CASRYGGYQPQHF
. TRBJ2-7 15 TRBV5-6 TRBD1 TGTGCCAGCAGCTTGGGGGACAGGGGAACATACGAGCAGTACTTC CASSLGDRGTYEQYF
. TRBJ1-1 15 TRBV29-1 TRBD1 TGCAGCGGGACTCCTCCGGGACAGAGATACACTGAAGCTTTCTTT CSGTPPGQRYTEAFF
. TRBJ1-2 14 TRBV2 . TGTGCCAGGGGACGTGAGCCCAGGGGCTATGGCTACACCTTC CARGREPRGYGYTF
once TRBJ2-7 14 TRBV19 . TGTGCCAGTAGTATAGCCGGGCTCCTCGGCGAGCAGTACTTC CASSIAGLLGEQYF
. TRBJ1-4 15 TRBV6-1 . TGTGCCAGCAGCCCGGGGCGACATTCCAATGAAAAACTGTTTTTT CASSPGRHSNEKLFF
. TRBJ2-1 13 TRBV7-2 TRBD1 TGTGCCAGCAGCTTCGGGACAGTCAATGAGCAGTTCTTC CASSFGTVNEQFF
. TRBJ2-6 20 TRBV9 TRBD1 TGTGCCAGCAGCGTAGGACAGGGGGCTACCCCGTCCTCTGGGGCCAACGTCCTGACTTTC CASSVGQGATPSSGANVLTF
once TRBJ2-7 15 TRBV4-2 . TGTGCCAGCACTGCAAGCGGGACAGGTAACTACGAGCAGTACTTC CASTASGTGNYEQYF
. TRBJ2-2 13 TRBV9 TRBD2 TGTGCCAGCGGGCGGGAGCCCACCGGGGAGCTGTTTTTT CASGREPTGELFF
. TRBJ2-3 12 TRBV10-3 . TGTGCCAGTGGGCCTGGTGCAGATACGCAGTATTTT CASGPGADTQYF
. TRBJ1-2 15 TRBV6-5 . TGTGCCAGCCGTCTTTTAGCTGGACGGGTCAATGGCTACACCTTC CASRLLAGRVNGYTF
. TRBJ1-4 18 TRBV4-1 . TGCGCCAGCAGCCAATATGGTGGGGGGATTTTAACTAATGAAAAACTGTTTTTT CASSQYGGGILTNEKLFF
. TRBJ1-5 13 TRBV2 . TGTGCCAGCACTACAGGACGGGGTCAGCCCCAGCATTTT CASTTGRGQPQHF
. TRBJ1-2 13 TRBV6-1 . TGTGCCAGCAGCCCAGCCGGCTTGATCGGCTACACCTTC CASSPAGLIGYTF
. TRBJ2-3 13 TRBV6-1 . TGTGCCACCGCCGGGACGTCCACAGATACGCAGTATTTT CATAGTSTDTQYF
. TRBJ1-5 13 TRBV6-1 . TGTGCCAGCAGCGGACAGTTCGGGCAGCCCCAGCATTTT CASSGQFGQPQHF
. TRBJ1-6 16 TRBV10-3 TRBD1 TGTGCCATCAGTCCCGGGACAGGGAAGACTAATTCACCCCTCCACTTT CAISPGTGKTNSPLHF
. TRBJ2-3 13 TRBV9 . TGTGCCAGCAGCGTAGAGGCCCGAGATACGCAGTATTTT CASSVEARDTQYF
. TRBJ2-5 14 TRBV7-2 TRBD1 TGTGCCAGCAGCCATGACAGGGCAGGAGAGACCCAGTACTTC CASSHDRAGETQYF
few TRBJ2-1 14 TRBV7-3 . TGTGCCAGCAGCTTAACTGCAGGGCGGAATGAGCAGTTCTTC CASSLTAGRNEQFF
. TRBJ2-2 16 TRBV7-3 TRBD1 TGTGCCAGCAGGTCACAGGGGGCAGTTGGTACCGGGGAGCTGTTTTTT CASRSQGAVGTGELFF
once TRBJ1-1 14 TRBV7-9 . TGTGCCAGCAGCTTAGCGCGGGGGCGGAGTGAAGCTTTCTTT CASSLARGRSEAFF
. TRBJ1-6 14 TRBV7-5 . TGTGCCAGAAGCCCTGGACAGGGAGGTTCACCCCTCCACTTT CARSPGQGGSPLHF
. TRBJ2-5 13 TRBV28 . TGTGCCAGCACCGGTTTTGAGCGGGAGACCCAGTACTTC CASTGFERETQYF
. TRBJ1-5 16 TRBV5-4 . TGTGCCAGCAGCTTTACCGGAAGGGGTACAGATCAGCCCCAGCATTTT CASSFTGRGTDQPQHF
. TRBJ1-1 11 TRBV7-8 . TGTGCCAGCAGCTTATTGGGGGGAGCTTTCTTT CASSLLGGAFF
. TRBJ1-6 12 TRBV7-2 . TGTGCCAGCAGCTTGGGAGGCTCACCCCTCCACTTT CASSLGGSPLHF
. TRBJ2-7 15 TRBV7-3 TRBD1 TGTGCCAGCAGCCCCTCACCCGGCAGGGGGCATGAGCAGTACTTC CASSPSPGRGHEQYF
. TRBJ2-3 14 TRBV29-1 . TGCAGCCTTCCCCTCATGGGGCAAGCAGATACGCAGTATTTT CSLPLMGQADTQYF
. TRBJ1-1 13 TRBV5-4 . TGTGCCAGCAGCGGGGCAGTGAACACTGAAGCTTTCTTT CASSGAVNTEAFF
once TRBJ2-3 14 TRBV6-5 . TGTGCCAGCAGCCGGGGGAAGAGCACAGATACGCAGTATTTT CASSRGKSTDTQYF
few TRBJ2-1 17 TRBV5-1 TRBD2 TGCGCCAGCACCTACTCCGGGACTAGCGGGGTGTACAATGAGCAGTTCTTC CASTYSGTSGVYNEQFF
. TRBJ2-6 15 TRBV4-1 . TGCGCCAGCAGCCAACAGACCTCTGGGGCCAACGTCCTGACTTTC CASSQQTSGANVLTF
. TRBJ2-3 12 TRBV28 . TGTGCCAGCAGTCCACGAACAGATACGCAGTATTTT CASSPRTDTQYF
. TRBJ1-1 14 TRBV6-6 . TGTGCCAGCAGTTCTGTCCGGACAGAGTCCGAAGCTTTCTTT CASSSVRTESEAFF
. TRBJ1-1 13 TRBV6-1 . TGTGCCAGCTCGAGACTGATGAACACTGAAGCTTTCTTT CASSRLMNTEAFF
. TRBJ1-4 15 TRBV2 TRBD1 TGTGCCAGCAGTAGCCTCGGGACAGGGGGAGAAAAACTGTTTTTT CASSSLGTGGEKLFF
once TRBJ1-6 16 TRBV6-4 TRBD1 TGTGCCAGCAGTGACTCGGGCAGGGGGAGTCATTCACCCCTCCACTTT CASSDSGRGSHSPLHF
. TRBJ1-1 16 TRBV6-1 . TGTGCCAGCAGTGGGGTACGAGCAGGACTCAACACTGAAGCTTTCTTT CASSGVRAGLNTEAFF
. TRBJ2-3 18 TRBV5-6 TRBD2 TGTGCCAGCAGCTTGGAAGAAGCGCGGGGGGATCTCACAGATACGCAGTATTTT CASSLEEARGDLTDTQYF
. TRBJ2-1 15 TRBV6-6 TRBD2 TGTGCCAGCAGCTCACTAGCGGGGGGTAACAATGAGCAGTTCTTC CASSSLAGGNNEQFF
. TRBJ2-7 15 TRBV21-1 . TGTGCCAGCAGCAAAGGACAGGACAGCTCCTACGAGCAGTACTTC CASSKGQDSSYEQYF
few TRBJ2-5 14 TRBV5-6 . TGTGCCAGCAGTTTTGATTGGTCCGGCGGGACCCAGTACTTC CASSFDWSGGTQYF
. TRBJ1-1 14 TRBV19 TRBD1 TGTGCCAGTAGTATGACAGGGTTGGGCACTGAAGCTTTCTTT CASSMTGLGTEAFF
. TRBJ1-3 15 TRBV5-5 . TGTGCCAGCAGCTTTCAGCCCGCCTCTGGAAACACCATATATTTT CASSFQPASGNTIYF
. TRBJ2-5 14 TRBV11-2 . TGTGCCAGCAGCCCCCCAGGGGTCAGGGAGACCCAGTACTTC CASSPPGVRETQYF